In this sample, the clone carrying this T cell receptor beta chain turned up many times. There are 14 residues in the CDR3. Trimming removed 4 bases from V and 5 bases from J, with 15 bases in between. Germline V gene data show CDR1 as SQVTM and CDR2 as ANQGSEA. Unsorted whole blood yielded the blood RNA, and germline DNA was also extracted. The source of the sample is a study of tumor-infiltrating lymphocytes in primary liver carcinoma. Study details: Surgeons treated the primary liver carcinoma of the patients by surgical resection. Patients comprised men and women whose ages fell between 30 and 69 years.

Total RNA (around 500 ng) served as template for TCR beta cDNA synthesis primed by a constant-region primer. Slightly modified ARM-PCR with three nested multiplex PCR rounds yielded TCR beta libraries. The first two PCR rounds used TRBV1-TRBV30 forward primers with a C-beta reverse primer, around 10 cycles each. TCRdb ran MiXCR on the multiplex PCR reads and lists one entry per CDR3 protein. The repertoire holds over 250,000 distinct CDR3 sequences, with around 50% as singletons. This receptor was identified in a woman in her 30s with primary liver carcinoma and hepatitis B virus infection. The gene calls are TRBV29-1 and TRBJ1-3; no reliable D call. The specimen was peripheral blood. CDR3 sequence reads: CSVGPLSDRNTIYF. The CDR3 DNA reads TGCAGCGTTGGGCCACTCTCAGACAGAAACACCATATATTTT.